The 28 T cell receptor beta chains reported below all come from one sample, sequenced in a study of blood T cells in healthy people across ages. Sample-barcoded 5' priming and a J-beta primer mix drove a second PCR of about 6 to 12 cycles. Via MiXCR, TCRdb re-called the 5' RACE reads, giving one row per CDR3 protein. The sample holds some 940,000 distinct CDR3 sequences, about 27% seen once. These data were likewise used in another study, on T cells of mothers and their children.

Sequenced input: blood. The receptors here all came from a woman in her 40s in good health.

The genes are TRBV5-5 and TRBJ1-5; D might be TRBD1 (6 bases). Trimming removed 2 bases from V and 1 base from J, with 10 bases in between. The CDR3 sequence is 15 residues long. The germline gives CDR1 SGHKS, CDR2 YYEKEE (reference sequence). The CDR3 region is CASSLEQGSNQPQHF. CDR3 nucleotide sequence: TGTGCCAGCAGCTTAGAACAGGGAAGCAATCAGCCCCAGCATTTT.

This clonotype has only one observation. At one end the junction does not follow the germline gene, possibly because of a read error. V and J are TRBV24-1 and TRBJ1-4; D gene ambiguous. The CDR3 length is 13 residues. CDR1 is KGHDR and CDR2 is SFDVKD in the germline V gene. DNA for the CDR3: TGTGCCACCAGTAGGGCCCCGAATGAAAAACGGTTTTTT. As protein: CATSRAPNEKRFF.

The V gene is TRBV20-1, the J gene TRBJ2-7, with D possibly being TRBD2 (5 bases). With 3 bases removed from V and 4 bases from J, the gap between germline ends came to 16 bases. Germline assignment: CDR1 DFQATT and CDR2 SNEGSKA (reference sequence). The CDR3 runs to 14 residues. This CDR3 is CSASSRGSLYEQYF. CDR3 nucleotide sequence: TGCAGTGCTAGTTCGCGCGGGTCGCTTTACGAGCAGTACTTC.

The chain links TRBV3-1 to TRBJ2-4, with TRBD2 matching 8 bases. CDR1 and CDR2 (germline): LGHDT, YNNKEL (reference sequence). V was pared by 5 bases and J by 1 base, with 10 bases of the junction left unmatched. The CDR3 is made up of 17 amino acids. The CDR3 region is CASSYDAGGWAKNIQYF. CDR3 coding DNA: TGTGCCAGCAGCTATGATGCGGGGGGCTGGGCCAAAAACATTCAGTACTTC.

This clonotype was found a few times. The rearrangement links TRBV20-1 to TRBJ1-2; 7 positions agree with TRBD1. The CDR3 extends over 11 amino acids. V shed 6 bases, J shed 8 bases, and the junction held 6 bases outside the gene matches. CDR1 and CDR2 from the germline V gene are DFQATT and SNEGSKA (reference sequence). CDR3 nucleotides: TGCAGTGCCTATGACAGGGAAGGCTACACCTTC. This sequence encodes CSAYDREGYTF.

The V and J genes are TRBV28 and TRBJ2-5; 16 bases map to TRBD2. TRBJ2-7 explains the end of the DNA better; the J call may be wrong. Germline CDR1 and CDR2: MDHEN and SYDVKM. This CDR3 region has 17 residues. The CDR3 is CASSWGTSGRVLYEQYF. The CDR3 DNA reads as TGTGCCAGCAGTTGGGGGACTAGCGGGAGGGTTCTTTACGAGCAGTACTTC.

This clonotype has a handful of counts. The DNA for the CDR3 is TGTGCCAGCCCCTTTACAGGGACAGGGTTCAACAATGAGCAGTTCTTC. The encoded protein is CASPFTGTGFNNEQFF. This chain links TRBV2 with TRBJ2-1, with 9 bases fitting TRBD1. The V and J ends lost 8 bases and 5 bases, in that order; junction bases with no gene match: 13. Germline CDR1 SNHLY, CDR2 FYNNEI. This CDR3 region has 16 residues.

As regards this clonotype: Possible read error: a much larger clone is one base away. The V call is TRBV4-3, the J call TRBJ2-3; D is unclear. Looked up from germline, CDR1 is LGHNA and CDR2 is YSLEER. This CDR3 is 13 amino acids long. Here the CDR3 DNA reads TGCACCAGCAGCCAAGTGGATCGAGATACGCAGTATTTT. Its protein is CTSSQVDRDTQYF.

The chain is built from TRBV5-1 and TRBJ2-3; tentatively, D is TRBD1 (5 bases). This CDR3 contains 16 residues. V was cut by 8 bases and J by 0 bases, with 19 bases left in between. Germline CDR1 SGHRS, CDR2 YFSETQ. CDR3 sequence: CASQGRNAASTDTQYF. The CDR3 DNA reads TGCGCCAGTCAGGGTCGTAACGCTGCTAGCACAGATACGCAGTATTTT.

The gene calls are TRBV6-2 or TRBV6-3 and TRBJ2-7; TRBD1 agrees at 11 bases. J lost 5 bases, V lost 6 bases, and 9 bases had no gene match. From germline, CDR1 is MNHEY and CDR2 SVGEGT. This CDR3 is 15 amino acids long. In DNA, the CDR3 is TGTGCCAGCAGAAAACGGACAGGGGGCGTCGACGAGCAGTACTTC. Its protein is CASRKRTGGVDEQYF.

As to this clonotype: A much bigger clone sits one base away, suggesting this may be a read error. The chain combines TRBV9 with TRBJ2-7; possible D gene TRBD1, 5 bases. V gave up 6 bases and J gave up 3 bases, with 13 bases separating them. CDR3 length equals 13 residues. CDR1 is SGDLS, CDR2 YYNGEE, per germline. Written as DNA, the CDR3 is TGTGCCAGCAAAGGGGCAGAAGACTACGAGCAGTACTTC. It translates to CASKGAEDYEQYF.

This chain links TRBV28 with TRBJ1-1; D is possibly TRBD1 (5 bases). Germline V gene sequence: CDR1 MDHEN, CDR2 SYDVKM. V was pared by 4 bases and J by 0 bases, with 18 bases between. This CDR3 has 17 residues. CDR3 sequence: CASSSRDYSEMNTEAFF. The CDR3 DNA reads TGTGCCAGCAGTTCACGGGACTACTCAGAAATGAACACTGAAGCTTTCTTT.

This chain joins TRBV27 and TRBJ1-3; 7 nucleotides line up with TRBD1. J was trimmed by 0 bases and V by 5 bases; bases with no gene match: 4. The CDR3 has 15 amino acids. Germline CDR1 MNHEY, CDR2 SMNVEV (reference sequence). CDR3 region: CASSLDRSSGNTIYF. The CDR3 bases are TGTGCCAGCAGTCTGGACAGGAGCTCTGGAAACACCATATATTTT.

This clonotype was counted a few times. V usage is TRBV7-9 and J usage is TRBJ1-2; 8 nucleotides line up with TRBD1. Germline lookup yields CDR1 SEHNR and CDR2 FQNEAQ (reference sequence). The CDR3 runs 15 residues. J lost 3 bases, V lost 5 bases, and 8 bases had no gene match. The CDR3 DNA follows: TGTGCCAGCAGCCGGCTGGACAGGGTACACTATGGCTACACCTTC. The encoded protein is CASSRLDRVHYGYTF.

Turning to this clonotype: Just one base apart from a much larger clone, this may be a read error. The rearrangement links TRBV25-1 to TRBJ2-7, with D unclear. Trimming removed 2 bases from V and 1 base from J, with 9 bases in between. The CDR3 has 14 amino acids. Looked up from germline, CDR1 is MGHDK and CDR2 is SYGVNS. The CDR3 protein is CASSEARLSYEQYF. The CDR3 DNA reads TGTGCCAGCAGTGAAGCCAGGCTTTCCTACGAGCAGTACTTC.

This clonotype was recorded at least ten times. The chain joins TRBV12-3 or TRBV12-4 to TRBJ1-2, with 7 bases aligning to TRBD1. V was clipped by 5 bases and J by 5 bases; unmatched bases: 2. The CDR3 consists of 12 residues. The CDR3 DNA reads TGTGCCAGCAGTAAACAGGGGTATGGCTACACCTTC. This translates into CASSKQGYGYTF.

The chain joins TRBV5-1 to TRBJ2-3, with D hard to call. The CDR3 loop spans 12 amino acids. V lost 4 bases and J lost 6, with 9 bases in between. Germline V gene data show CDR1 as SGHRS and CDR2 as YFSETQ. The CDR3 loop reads CASSPHEDTQYF. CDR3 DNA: TGCGCCAGCAGCCCCCACGAGGATACGCAGTATTTT.

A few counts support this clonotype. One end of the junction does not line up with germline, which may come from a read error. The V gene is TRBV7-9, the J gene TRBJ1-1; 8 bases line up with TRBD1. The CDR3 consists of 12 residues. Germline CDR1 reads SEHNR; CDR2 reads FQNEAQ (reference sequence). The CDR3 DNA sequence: TGTGTCAGCAGCACTCCAGGGGGCCAAGCTTTCTTT. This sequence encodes CVSSTPGGQAFF.

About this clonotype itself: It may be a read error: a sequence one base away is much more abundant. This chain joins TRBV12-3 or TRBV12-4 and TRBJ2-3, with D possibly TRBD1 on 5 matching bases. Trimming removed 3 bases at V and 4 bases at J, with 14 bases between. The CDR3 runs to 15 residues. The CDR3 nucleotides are TGTGCCAGCAGTTTTCAGGGAAGAAGCGCAGATACGCAGTATTTT. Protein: CASSFQGRSADTQYF.

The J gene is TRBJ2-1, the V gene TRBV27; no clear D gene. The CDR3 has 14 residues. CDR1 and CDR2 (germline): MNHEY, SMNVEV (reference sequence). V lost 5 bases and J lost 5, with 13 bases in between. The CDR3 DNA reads TGTGCCAGCAGTGTCCGGGCCCCAAACAATGAGCAGTTCTTC. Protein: CASSVRAPNNEQFF.

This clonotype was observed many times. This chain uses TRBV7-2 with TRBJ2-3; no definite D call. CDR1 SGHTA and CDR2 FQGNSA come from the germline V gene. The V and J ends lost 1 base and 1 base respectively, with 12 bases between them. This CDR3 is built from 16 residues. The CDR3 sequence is CASSLVGRHRTDTQYF. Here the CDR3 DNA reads TGTGCCAGCAGCTTAGTCGGCCGACACCGCACAGATACGCAGTATTTT. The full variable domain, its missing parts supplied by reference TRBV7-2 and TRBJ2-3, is GAGVSQSPSNKVTEKGKDVELRCDPISGHTALYWYRQSLGQGLEFLIYFQGNSAPDKSGLPSDRFSAERTGGSVSTLTIQRTQQEDSAVYLCASSLVGRHRTDTQYFGPGTRLTVL.

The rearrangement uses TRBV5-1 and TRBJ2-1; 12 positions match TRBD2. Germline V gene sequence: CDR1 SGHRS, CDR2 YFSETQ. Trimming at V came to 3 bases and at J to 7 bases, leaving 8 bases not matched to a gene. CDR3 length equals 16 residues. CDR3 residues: CASSSSSGGAWNEQFF. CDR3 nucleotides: TGCGCCAGCAGCTCCTCTAGCGGGGGGGCATGGAATGAGCAGTTCTTC.

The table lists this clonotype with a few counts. CDR3 in amino acids: CASSRLSVSSTDTQYF. Here the CDR3 DNA reads TGTGCCAGCAGCCGCCTGAGCGTATCTAGCACAGATACGCAGTATTTT. This rearrangement joins TRBV3-1 to TRBJ2-3; D remains ambiguous. The CDR3 contains 16 residues. V lost 4 bases and J 0 bases, leaving 14 bases between the germline ends. Germline V gene lookup returns CDR1 LGHDT and CDR2 YNNKEL (reference sequence).

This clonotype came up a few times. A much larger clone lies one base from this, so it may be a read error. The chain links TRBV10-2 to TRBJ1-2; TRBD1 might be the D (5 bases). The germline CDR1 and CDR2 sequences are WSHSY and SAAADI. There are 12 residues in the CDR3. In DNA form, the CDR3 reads TGCGCCAGCAGACAGGACGCTTATGGCTGCACCTTC. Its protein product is CASRQDAYGCTF.

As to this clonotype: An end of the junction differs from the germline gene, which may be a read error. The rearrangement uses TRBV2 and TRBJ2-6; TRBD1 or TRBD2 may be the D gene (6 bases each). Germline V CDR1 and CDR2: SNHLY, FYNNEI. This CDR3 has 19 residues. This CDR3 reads CASTERGAAHTSGANVLTF. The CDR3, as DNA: TGTGCCAGCACTGAAAGGGGGGCCGCCCATACCTCTGGGGCCAACGTCCTGACTTTC.

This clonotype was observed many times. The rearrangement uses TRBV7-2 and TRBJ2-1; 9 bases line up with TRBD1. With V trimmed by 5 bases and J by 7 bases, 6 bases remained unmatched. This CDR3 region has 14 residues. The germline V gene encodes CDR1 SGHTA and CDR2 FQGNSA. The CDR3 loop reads CASSPGTGSNEQFF. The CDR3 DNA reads TGTGCCAGCAGCCCCGGGACAGGGAGTAATGAGCAGTTCTTC.

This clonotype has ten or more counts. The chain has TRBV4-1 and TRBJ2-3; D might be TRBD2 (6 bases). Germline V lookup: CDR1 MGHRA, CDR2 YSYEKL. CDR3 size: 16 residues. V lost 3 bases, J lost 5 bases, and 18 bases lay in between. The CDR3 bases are TGCGCCAGCAGCCAGCAGGAAGCGATGCGGGGAGATACGCAGTATTTT. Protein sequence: CASSQQEAMRGDTQYF.

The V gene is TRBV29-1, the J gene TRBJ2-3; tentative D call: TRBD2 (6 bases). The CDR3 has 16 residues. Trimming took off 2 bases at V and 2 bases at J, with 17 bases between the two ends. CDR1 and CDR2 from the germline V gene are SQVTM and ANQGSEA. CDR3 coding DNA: TGCAGCGTTGAATGGTCTCGACGGGGGTACACAGATACGCAGTATTTT. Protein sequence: CSVEWSRRGYTDTQYF.